This passage covers 15 T cell receptor beta chains from one sample sequenced in a study of lymphopenia after photon versus proton radiotherapy. Some clones are missing from TCRdb's copy, which holds only in-frame ones; the method was immunoSEQ multiplex PCR. The sample has 20,000 to 25,000 clones, 85% seen once. Material: peripheral blood, obtained from a patient treated with photon-based radiotherapy. The source is a man aged 60 to 75 with pancreatic cancer.

The chain uses TRBV7-8 and TRBJ2-7; perhaps TRBD1 as D (5 bases). CDR1 is SGHVS, CDR2 FQNEAQ, per germline. V was cut by 3 bases and J by 11 bases, with 17 bases left in between. CDR3 length: 13 amino acids. CDR3 protein: CASSFYSLGPEYF. The CDR3 DNA reads TGTGCCAGCAGCTTTTACAGCCTGGGGCCAGAGTACTTC.

V gene TRBV4-3 combines with J gene TRBJ1-1; D unclear. Trimming left V 3 bases short and J 3 bases short, with 17 bases between. Germline V lookup: CDR1 LGHNA, CDR2 YSLEER. The CDR3 totals 16 residues. CDR3 sequence: CASSQEFDGFDTEAFF. CDR3 bases: TGCGCCAGCAGCCAGGAGTTCGATGGGTTCGACACTGAAGCTTTCTTT.

In DNA form, the CDR3 reads TGTGCCAGCAGCTCCGAAGGGGGCTTAACACCCGGGGAGCTGTTTTTT. Translated, it gives CASSSEGGLTPGELFF. The V gene is TRBV7-2, the J gene TRBJ2-2; 7 bases are a match to TRBD1. V lost 4 bases and J lost 6; bases outside the gene matches: 11. This CDR3 spans 16 amino acids. Germline V gives CDR1 SGHTA, CDR2 FQGNSA.

This clone was observed a few times. The chain couples TRBV6-4 to TRBJ2-2; 7 bases are a match to TRBD2. Germline CDR1 is MRHNA and CDR2 is SNTAGT. V was clipped by 2 bases and J by 1 base; unmatched bases: 1. The CDR3 runs 15 residues. The CDR3 DNA reads as TGTGCCAGCAGTGACAGCGGGGAGAACACCGGGGAGCTGTTTTTT. Its protein product is CASSDSGENTGELFF.

The V call is TRBV4-2, the J call TRBJ1-6, with a weak D call TRBD1 (6 bases). The germline gives CDR1 LGHNA, CDR2 YNFKEQ. The V end was cut by 5 bases, the J end by 10 bases, with 18 bases between. CDR3 length: 15 amino acids. The CDR3 spells CASSLGQGWRSPLHF. The CDR3 nucleotides read TGTGCCAGCAGCTTGGGTCAGGGGTGGAGGTCACCCCTCCACTTT.

This clone was counted once. This chain uses TRBV2 with TRBJ1-4; TRBD1 might be the D (5 bases). This CDR3 comprises 15 residues. The V gene lost 6 bases and the J gene lost 6 bases, with 17 bases spanning the gap. CDR1 SNHLY and CDR2 FYNNEI come from the germline V gene. CDR3 bases: TGTGCCAGCAGGGGGCGCGGGGGTGAATATGAAAAACTGTTTTTT. Residues: CASRGRGGEYEKLFF.

This chain connects TRBV5-1 to TRBJ1-2; 10 bases map to TRBD1. V trimming: 0 bases; J trimming: 8 bases; junction bases outside the gene matches: 4. This CDR3 has 14 residues. In germline, CDR1 is SGHRS, CDR2 YFSETQ. The CDR3 protein is CASSLGGTGEGYTF. CDR3 sequence (DNA): TGCGCCAGCAGCTTGGGTGGGACAGGGGAAGGCTACACCTTC.

This chain connects TRBV5-1 to TRBJ1-3; 9 bases map to TRBD1. The CDR3 has 15 residues. The V and J ends lost 5 bases and 3 bases, in that order; junction bases with no gene match: 6. Germline V gene sequence: CDR1 SGHRS, CDR2 YFSETQ. CDR3 loop: CASSSGTGSGNTIYF. CDR3 sequence (DNA): TGCGCCAGCAGTTCCGGGACAGGGAGTGGAAACACCATATATTTT.

CDR3 in amino acids: CASSGIAAGGGTEAFF. In DNA form, the CDR3 reads TGTGCCAGCAGTGGGATAGCGGCAGGGGGTGGCACTGAAGCTTTCTTT. This chain joins TRBV6-1 and TRBJ1-1; TRBD1 agrees at 7 bases. With V trimmed by 4 bases and J by 4 bases, 12 bases remained unmatched. The germline V gene encodes CDR1 MNHNS and CDR2 SASEGT. CDR3 size: 16 residues.

This sequence joins TRBV7-3 and TRBJ2-2; D possibly uses TRBD1 or TRBD2 (5 bases each). The CDR3 runs to 15 residues. The germline CDR1 and CDR2 sequences are SGHTA and FQGTGA. The V gene lost 1 base and the J gene lost 3 bases, with 9 bases spanning the gap. The CDR3 bases are TGTGCCAGCAGCTTAAGGCAGGGACACACCGGGGAGCTGTTTTTT. Protein: CASSLRQGHTGELFF.

The genes are TRBV7-3 and TRBJ1-1; D is ambiguous. V gave up 6 bases and J gave up 7 bases, with 18 bases separating them. The CDR3 has 14 residues. The germline V gene encodes CDR1 SGHTA and CDR2 FQGTGA. The CDR3 nucleotides are TGTGCCAGCAGGGCCCTGGTTTTATCCGGTGAAGCTTTCTTT. Translated: CASRALVLSGEAFF. Drawing the rest from reference TRBV7-3 and TRBJ1-1, the complete variable domain is GAGVSQTPSNKVTEKGKYVELRCDPISGHTALYWYRQSLGQGPEFLIYFQGTGAADDSGLPNDRFFAVRPEGSVSTLKIQRTERGDSAVYLCASRALVLSGEAFFGQGTRLTVV.

The V call is TRBV5-3, the J call TRBJ2-7; possibly TRBD2 for D (5 bases). TRBV5-3 is designated an ORF whose function remains uncertain. V was shortened by 8 bases and J by 2 bases, with 17 bases between the two germline ends. The CDR3 has 14 residues. CDR3 sequence reads: CASSRGLITYEQYF. CDR3 DNA sequence: TGTGCCAGCAGTCGAGGGCTTATAACCTACGAGCAGTACTTC.

This chain joins TRBV30 and TRBJ2-1; weak D call: TRBD2 (5 bases). V lost 6 bases and J lost 3, with 12 bases in between. CDR1 GTSNPN and CDR2 SVGIG come from the germline V gene (reference sequence). This CDR3 is built from 13 residues. CDR3 in DNA: TGTGCCTGTAACCGGGATTTCTACAATGAGCAGTTCTTC. Residues: CACNRDFYNEQFF.

The chain employs TRBV10-3 and TRBJ1-1; D not certain. V shed 0 bases and J shed 1 base, with 0 bases lying between them. There are 12 residues in the CDR3. The germline V gene has CDR1 ENHRY and CDR2 SYGVKD. CDR3 amino acids: CAISESNTEAFF. The CDR3 DNA reads as TGTGCCATCAGTGAGTCGAACACTGAAGCTTTCTTT.

This sequence joins TRBV10-3 and TRBJ2-5; 7 nucleotides agree with TRBD2. The CDR3 has 16 amino acids. From germline, CDR1 is ENHRY and CDR2 SYGVKD. Trimming cost V 6 bases and J 5 bases; bases outside gene matches: 15. This CDR3 reads CAIRTLLGIGGETQYF. CDR3 bases: TGTGCCATCAGGACCCTTTTGGGGATCGGGGGGGAGACCCAGTACTTC.